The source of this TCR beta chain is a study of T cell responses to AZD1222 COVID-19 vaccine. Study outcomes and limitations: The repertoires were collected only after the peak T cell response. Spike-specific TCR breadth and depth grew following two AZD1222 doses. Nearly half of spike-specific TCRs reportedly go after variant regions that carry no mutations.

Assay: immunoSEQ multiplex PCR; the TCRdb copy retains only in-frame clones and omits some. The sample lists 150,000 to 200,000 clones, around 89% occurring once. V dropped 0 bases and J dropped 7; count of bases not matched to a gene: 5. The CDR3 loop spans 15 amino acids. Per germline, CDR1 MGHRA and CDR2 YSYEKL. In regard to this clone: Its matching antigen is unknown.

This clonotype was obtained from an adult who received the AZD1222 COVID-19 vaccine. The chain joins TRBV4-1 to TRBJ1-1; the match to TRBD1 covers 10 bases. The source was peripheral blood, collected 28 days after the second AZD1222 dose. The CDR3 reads CASSQDLGTGVEAFF. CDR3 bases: TGCGCCAGCAGCCAAGATCTAGGGACAGGGGTTGAAGCTTTCTTT.